Following are 17 T cell receptor beta chains from one sample sequenced in a study of cytomegalovirus exposure and HLA in healthy donors. PCR involved 60 Vbeta and 13 Jbeta primers. The method was immunoSEQ multiplex PCR; TCRdb's version includes in-frame clones alone and lacks a portion of them. This table holds about 180,000 clones, roughly 78% found once. The sample consisted of PBMCs. Receptors originate from a woman between 35 and 50 years old in good health and CMV-seronegative.

The rearrangement joins TRBV2 to TRBJ2-3; the D gene is possibly TRBD2 (6 bases). Germline V gene data show CDR1 as SNHLY and CDR2 as FYNNEI. V lost 6 bases and J 1 base, leaving 14 bases between the germline ends. CDR3 length: 15 amino acids. CDR3 in amino acids: CASRSGRSGTDTQYF. CDR3 DNA sequence: TGTGCCAGCAGATCAGGGAGGTCCGGCACAGATACGCAGTATTTT.

The chain recombines TRBV25-1 with TRBJ2-1, with D uncertain. Trimming took 6 bases from V and 0 from J, leaving 15 bases between them. The CDR3 spans 16 residues. In germline, CDR1 is MGHDK, CDR2 SYGVNS. DNA of the CDR3: TGTGCCAGCAGCGGCGACTGGTCGAGCTCCTACAATGAGCAGTTCTTC. Protein product: CASSGDWSSSYNEQFF.

The chain combines TRBV5-4 with TRBJ1-1, with a tentative D call TRBD1 (5 bases). Germline-derived CDR1 and CDR2 are SGHNT and YYREEE (reference sequence). Deletions cut 0 bases from V and 5 bases from J, with 14 bases between. The CDR3 is 15 residues long. The CDR3 reads CASSLGRGDQTEAFF. DNA for the CDR3: TGTGCCAGCAGCTTGGGTCGGGGGGACCAGACTGAAGCTTTCTTT. Filled out from reference TRBV5-4 and TRBJ1-1, the complete variable domain reads ETGVTQSPTHLIKTRGQQVTLRCSSQSGHNTVSWYQQALGQGPQFIFQYYREEENGRGNFPPRFSGLQFPNYSSELNVNALELDDSALYLCASSLGRGDQTEAFFGQGTRLTVV.

This clone was seen only a few times. This chain connects TRBV19 to TRBJ1-5; the D is unclear. Per the germline V gene, CDR1 is LNHDA and CDR2 is SQIVND (reference sequence). CDR3 length: 13 amino acids. The V end lost 3 bases, the J end lost 9 bases, and 12 bases lay between the germline ends. The CDR3 DNA reads as TGTGCCAGTAGTATGAGTTCGGTTGGGCCCCAGCATTTT. Translation: CASSMSSVGPQHF.

The chain recombines TRBV7-9 with TRBJ2-4, with D tentatively TRBD1 (5 bases). Germline lookup yields CDR1 SEHNR and CDR2 FQNEAQ (reference sequence). Deletions cut 5 bases from V and 5 bases from J, with 13 bases between. The CDR3 contains 14 residues. Here the CDR3 DNA reads TGTGCCAGCAGCCCCAGGGCCGCAGAAAACATTCAGTACTTC. Its protein is CASSPRAAENIQYF.

The gene calls are TRBV4-3 and TRBJ1-2; D perhaps matches TRBD1 (5 bases). With 4 bases removed from V and 7 bases from J, the gap between germline ends came to 22 bases. The length of the CDR3 is 16 residues. CDR1 and CDR2 from the germline V gene are LGHNA and YSLEER. CDR3 sequence: CASSRVLTDNYGGYTF. In DNA form, the CDR3 reads TGCGCCAGCAGCCGAGTCCTCACGGACAACTATGGTGGCTACACCTTC.

This sequence joins TRBV21-1 and TRBJ1-4; the table assigns TRBD1, which was not confirmed against the DNA. TRBV21-1 is an annotated pseudogene. CDR3 length equals 18 residues. The CDR3 sequence: CASSKDRTALATNEKLFF. As DNA, the CDR3 is TGTGCCAGCAGCAAAGACAGGACAGCTCTTGCAACTAATGAAAAACTGTTTTTT.

V gene TRBV14 combines with J gene TRBJ2-7; 9 bases are shared with TRBD1. Per germline, CDR1 SGHDN and CDR2 FVKESK. The CDR3 has 15 amino acids. The trim removed 4 bases at V and 2 bases at J, leaving 6 bases unmatched. The DNA of the CDR3 is TGTGCCAGCAGCCGACCCGGGACAGGGACCTACGAGCAGTACTTC. This gives the protein CASSRPGTGTYEQYF.

The chain carries TRBV6-1 and TRBJ1-2; 8 nucleotides agree with TRBD1. CDR1 MNHNS and CDR2 SASEGT come from the germline V gene. The CDR3 has 14 residues. Losses at the gene ends were 5 bases for V and 5 bases for J; bases not matched to a gene: 7. Here the CDR3 reads CASSRSGGGYGYTF. CDR3 bases: TGTGCCAGCAGTCGATCAGGGGGCGGTTATGGCTACACCTTC.

The chain joins TRBV2 to TRBJ1-5; TRBD1 might be the D (6 bases). Germline V gene data show CDR1 as SNHLY and CDR2 as FYNNEI. The CDR3 is 14 residues long. V was shortened by 5 bases and J by 8 bases, with 16 bases between the two germline ends. For the CDR3, the DNA is TGTGCCAGCAGTCAGGGGTTCGGCGATAAGCCCCAGCATTTT. Translated, it gives CASSQGFGDKPQHF.

V and J are TRBV6-9 and TRBJ1-2, with 11 bases fitting TRBD1. Trimming removed 1 base from V and 6 bases from J; junction bases left unmatched: 13. Germline loops: CDR1 MNHGY, CDR2 SVAAGI. The CDR3 contains 18 residues. The CDR3 DNA reads as TGTGCCAGCAGTTATTTCCAGTACCGGGACAGGGGGTCGGATGGCTACACCTTC. Protein: CASSYFQYRDRGSDGYTF.

The chain employs TRBV11-2 and TRBJ2-7; TRBD2 might be the D (7 bases). Trimming cost V 7 bases and J 6 bases, with 19 bases left between them. CDR1 and CDR2 (germline): SGHAT, FQNNGV. This CDR3 has 14 residues. CDR3 residues: CASTGRGQSREQYF. As DNA, the CDR3 is TGTGCCAGCACCGGGCGGGGGCAAAGTCGCGAGCAGTACTTC. The variable domain in full, with the rest retrieved from reference TRBV11-2 and TRBJ2-7, is EAGVAQSPRYKIIEKRQSVAFWCNPISGHATLYWYQQILGQGPKLLIQFQNNGVVDDSQLPKDRFSAERLKGVDSTLKIQPAKLEDSAVYLCASTGRGQSREQYFGPGTRLTVT.

The CDR3 is CASTPRGGYLNTEAFF. CDR3 in DNA: TGTGCCAGTACCCCAAGGGGGGGGTACCTGAACACTGAAGCTTTCTTT. The V and J genes are TRBV19 and TRBJ1-1; perhaps TRBD1 as D (6 bases). With 7 bases removed from V and 0 bases from J, the gap between germline ends came to 18 bases. Per the germline V gene, CDR1 is LNHDA and CDR2 is SQIVND (reference sequence). This CDR3 spans 16 amino acids.

J is TRBJ1-1 and V is TRBV6-5; D gene unclear. V lost 6 bases, J lost 1 base, and 12 bases lay in between. CDR3 length: 14 amino acids. Germline CDR1 and CDR2: MNHEY and SVGAGI. The CDR3 DNA follows: TGTGCCAGCAGCTCTACGGAGACGAACACTGAAGCTTTCTTT. Translation: CASSSTETNTEAFF.

V is TRBV4-3 and J is TRBJ2-1; weak D call: TRBD2 (6 bases). CDR1 LGHNA and CDR2 YSLEER come from the germline V gene. This CDR3 has 15 residues. Trimming shortened V by 3 bases and J by 2 bases, and 11 bases separated the two germline ends. The CDR3 loop reads CASSHGGVTYNEQFF. The CDR3 nucleotides read TGCGCCAGCAGCCATGGCGGGGTAACCTACAATGAGCAGTTCTTC.

V gene TRBV19 combines with J gene TRBJ1-2; D might be TRBD1 (5 bases). Germline loops: CDR1 LNHDA, CDR2 SQIVND (reference sequence). V was pared by 7 bases and J by 0 bases, with 12 bases between. The CDR3 is 14 amino acids. CDR3 bases: TGTGCCAGTAAGGGGCGGGGTTCTAACTATGGCTACACCTTC. Translation: CASKGRGSNYGYTF.

The chain joins TRBV27 to TRBJ2-2; 8 bases agree with TRBD1. The CDR3 sequence is 17 residues long. V trimming: 11 bases; J trimming: 3 bases; junction bases outside the gene matches: 17. The germline CDR1 and CDR2 sequences are MNHEY and SMNVEV (reference sequence). CDR3 residues: CAPTHLYGQGYTGELFF. The CDR3 DNA is TGTGCCCCAACTCATTTATATGGACAGGGATACACCGGGGAGCTGTTTTTT.